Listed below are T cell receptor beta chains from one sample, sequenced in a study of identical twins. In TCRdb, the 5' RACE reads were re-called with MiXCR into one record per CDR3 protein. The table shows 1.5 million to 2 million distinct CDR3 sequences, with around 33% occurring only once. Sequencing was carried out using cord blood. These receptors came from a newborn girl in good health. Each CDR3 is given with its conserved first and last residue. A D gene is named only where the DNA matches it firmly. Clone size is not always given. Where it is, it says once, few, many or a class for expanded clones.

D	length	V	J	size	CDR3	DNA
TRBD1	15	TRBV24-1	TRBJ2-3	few	CATSDQGQITDTQYF	TGTGCCACCAGTGACCAGGGACAGATCACAGATACGCAGTATTTT
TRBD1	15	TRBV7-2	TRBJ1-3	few	CASSLAGQRRNTIYF	TGTGCCAGCAGCTTAGCGGGACAGCGAAGAAACACCATATATTTT
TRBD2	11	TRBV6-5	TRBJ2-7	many	CASRREYEQYF	TGTGCCAGCAGGCGGGAGTACGAGCAGTACTTC
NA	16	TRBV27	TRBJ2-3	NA	CASSLSRGGITDTQYF	TGTGCCAGCAGTTTATCGAGGGGGGGGATCACAGATACGCAGTATTTT
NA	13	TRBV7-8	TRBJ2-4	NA	CASSFLVGDIQYF	TGTGCCAGCAGCTTTCTGGTGGGGGACATTCAGTACTTC
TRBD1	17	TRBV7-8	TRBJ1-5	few	CASAPSVRGRGNQPQHF	TGTGCCAGCGCACCTTCCGTCAGGGGGCGAGGCAATCAGCCCCAGCATTTT
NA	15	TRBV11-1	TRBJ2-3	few	CASSLYLSEEDTQYF	TGTGCCAGCAGCTTATATCTTAGTGAGGAGGATACGCAGTATTTT
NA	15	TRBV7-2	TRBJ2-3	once	CASSIRGGAPDAQYF	TGTGCCAGCAGCATAAGGGGGGGTGCTCCGGATGCGCAGTATTTT
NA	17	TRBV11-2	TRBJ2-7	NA	CASSLEASAISSYEQYF	TGTGCCAGCAGCTTAGAGGCTAGCGCCATAAGCTCCTACGAGCAGTACTTC
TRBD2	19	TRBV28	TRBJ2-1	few	CASSLKLLSGTSGANEQFF	TGTGCCAGCAGTTTAAAACTCTTGTCGGGTACTAGCGGCGCTAATGAGCAGTTCTTC
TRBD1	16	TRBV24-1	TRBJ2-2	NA	CATSAATGGWPGELFF	TGTGCCACCAGTGCCGCAACAGGGGGCTGGCCCGGGGAGCTGTTTTTT
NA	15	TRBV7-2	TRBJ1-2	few	CASSSRTESKYGYTF	TGTGCCAGCAGTTCAAGGACAGAGTCTAAATATGGCTACACCTTC
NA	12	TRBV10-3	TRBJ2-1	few	CAISQQANEQFF	TGTGCCATCAGTCAACAAGCCAATGAGCAGTTCTTC
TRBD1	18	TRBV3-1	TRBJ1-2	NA	CASSQIIQGSVSNYGHTF	TGTGCCAGCAGCCAAATAATACAGGGGAGCGTATCCAACTATGGCCACACCTTC
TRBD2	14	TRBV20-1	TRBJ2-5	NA	CSARHHSGRGEQYF	TGCAGTGCTAGACACCATAGCGGGAGGGGAGAGCAGTACTTC
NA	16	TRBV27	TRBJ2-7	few	CASSPYRGRPRHEQYF	TGTGCCAGCAGCCCCTATCGAGGCCGCCCGAGACACGAGCAGTACTTC